This TCR beta chain was profiled in a study of blood T cell repertoires in COVID-19. The overall study: In each case, the material was cDNA or gDNA derived from T cells, B-cell-depleted T cells, or PBMCs.

The J segment lost 3 bases and the V segment lost 4 bases, leaving 6 bases of the junction unmatched. CDR1 and CDR2 (germline): SGHRS, YFSETQ. CDR3 length: 14 residues. Original processing notes: Counts of nucleated cells, estimated from reference gene primer amplification, were obtained. Generated by immunoSEQ multiplex PCR, the TCRdb table keeps only in-frame clones and is missing some. The DNA gave D and trimming, while V, J and clone size come from that table. The sample comprises over 400,000 clones, about nine tenths of which are singletons, and 1.4% rests with the top ten. This clonotype originated in a woman in her 30s with active or convalescent COVID-19. The V call is TRBV5-1, the J call TRBJ2-5; 7 bases align to TRBD1. The material sequenced was peripheral blood. The CDR3 nucleotides are TGCGCCAGCAGCGTAACCGGGACAGAAGAGACCCAGTACTTC. It codes for CASSVTGTEETQYF.